The rows below give T cell receptor beta chains drawn from one sample of a study of cytomegalovirus exposure and HLA in healthy donors. Profiling relied on immunoSEQ multiplex PCR, and the TCRdb table lists in-frame clones only, not all of them. The sample records about 160,000 clones, around 84% being singletons. Sequenced: PBMCs. These receptors all come from a woman in her thirties or forties in good health and CMV-seronegative. Both conserved end residues are part of each CDR3. D genes are given only for firm matches. Size tells how often a clone was seen (once, few, many) or the class of an expanded clone, and some rows leave it out.

J gene: TRBJ1-6
D gene: TRBD1
clone size: NA
V gene: TRBV7-8
CDR3 protein: CASSSGTVNDSPLHF
CDR3 DNA: TGTGCCAGCAGCTCCGGGACAGTGAATGATTCACCCCTCCACTTT

J gene: TRBJ1-6
D gene: TRBD1
clone size: NA
V gene: TRBV7-2
CDR3 protein: CASSYGQGGNNSPLHF
CDR3 DNA: TGTGCCAGCAGCTACGGACAGGGAGGAAATAATTCACCCCTCCACTTT

J gene: TRBJ2-7
D gene: NA
clone size: NA
V gene: TRBV6-5
CDR3 protein: CASHSTGGISYEQYF
CDR3 DNA: TGTGCCAGCCATAGCACTGGGGGGATCTCCTACGAGCAGTACTTC

J gene: TRBJ1-2
D gene: TRBD1
clone size: NA
V gene: TRBV6-5
CDR3 protein: CASSWVQGADGYTF
CDR3 DNA: TGTGCCAGCAGTTGGGTACAGGGGGCGGATGGCTACACCTTC

J gene: TRBJ2-1
D gene: TRBD1
clone size: NA
V gene: TRBV6-1
CDR3 protein: CASRTTGQGRHEQFF
CDR3 DNA: TGTGCCAGCAGAACAACTGGACAGGGGAGACATGAGCAGTTCTTC

J gene: TRBJ1-1
D gene: NA
clone size: NA
V gene: TRBV7-3
CDR3 protein: CASTHDRMNTEAFF
CDR3 DNA: TGTGCCAGCACCCACGACAGGATGAACACTGAAGCTTTCTTT

J gene: TRBJ2-7
D gene: NA
clone size: NA
V gene: TRBV4-1
CDR3 protein: CASSHLGRRAYEQYF
CDR3 DNA: TGCGCCAGCAGCCACTTGGGGAGGAGAGCCTACGAGCAGTACTTC

J gene: TRBJ1-1
D gene: NA
clone size: NA
V gene: TRBV9
CDR3 protein: CASSVAGIGDTEAFF
CDR3 DNA: TGTGCCAGCAGCGTAGCGGGGATAGGTGACACTGAAGCTTTCTTT

J gene: TRBJ2-7
D gene: NA
clone size: NA
V gene: TRBV2
CDR3 protein: CASSAGQTSYEQYF
CDR3 DNA: TGTGCCAGCAGTGCTGGGCAAACCTCCTACGAGCAGTACTTC

J gene: TRBJ2-1
D gene: TRBD1
clone size: NA
V gene: TRBV7-3
CDR3 protein: CASSSHRGHNEQFF
CDR3 DNA: TGTGCCAGCAGCTCGCACAGGGGTCACAATGAGCAGTTCTTC

J gene: TRBJ2-3
D gene: TRBD2
clone size: NA
V gene: TRBV5-1
CDR3 protein: CASSLALAGGDTQYF
CDR3 DNA: TGCGCCAGCAGCTTGGCCCTTGCGGGGGGGGATACGCAGTATTTT

J gene: TRBJ2-7
D gene: TRBD1
clone size: NA
V gene: TRBV11-2
CDR3 protein: CASSSLGQTSYEQYF
CDR3 DNA: TGTGCCAGCAGCTCCTTGGGACAGACAAGCTACGAGCAGTACTTC

J gene: TRBJ2-7
D gene: TRBD1
clone size: NA
V gene: TRBV19
CDR3 protein: CASRPDRGSEQYF
CDR3 DNA: TGTGCCAGTAGGCCTGACAGGGGTAGCGAGCAGTACTTC

J gene: TRBJ2-7
D gene: TRBD2
clone size: NA
V gene: TRBV2
CDR3 protein: CASSESHRGVAFNEQYF
CDR3 DNA: TGTGCCAGCAGTGAATCTCACCGGGGGGTCGCATTCAACGAGCAGTACTTC

J gene: TRBJ1-2
D gene: NA
clone size: NA
V gene: TRBV28
CDR3 protein: CASSRRATNYGYTF
CDR3 DNA: TGTGCCAGCAGTAGGCGGGCTACTAACTATGGCTACACCTTC

J gene: TRBJ2-5
D gene: NA
clone size: NA
V gene: TRBV6-5
CDR3 protein: CASSRTFQETQYF
CDR3 DNA: TGTGCCAGCAGCCGGACATTCCAAGAGACCCAGTACTTC

J gene: TRBJ1-2
D gene: TRBD1
clone size: NA
V gene: TRBV14
CDR3 protein: CASSRADRGFGYTF
CDR3 DNA: TGTGCCAGCAGCCGGGCGGACAGGGGTTTTGGCTACACCTTC

J gene: TRBJ1-2
D gene: TRBD1
clone size: NA
V gene: TRBV18
CDR3 protein: CASSKGQRIGYGYTF
CDR3 DNA: TGTGCCAGCTCAAAGGGACAGAGGATAGGATATGGCTACACCTTC

J gene: TRBJ1-1
D gene: NA
clone size: few
V gene: TRBV5-4
CDR3 protein: CASSPTTGEVTEAFF
CDR3 DNA: TGTGCCAGCAGCCCAACTACCGGAGAGGTCACTGAAGCTTTCTTT

J gene: TRBJ2-7
D gene: TRBD1
clone size: NA
V gene: TRBV6-1
CDR3 protein: CASSINRGPPYEQYF
CDR3 DNA: TGTGCCAGCTCTATCAACAGGGGACCTCCCTACGAGCAGTACTTC

J gene: TRBJ2-7
D gene: NA
clone size: NA
V gene: TRBV4-2
CDR3 protein: CASSQDLVIYEQYF
CDR3 DNA: TGTGCCAGCAGCCAAGACCTAGTAATCTACGAGCAGTACTTC

J gene: TRBJ1-6
D gene: TRBD1
clone size: NA
V gene: TRBV19
CDR3 protein: CATQKGGQELFNSPLHF
CDR3 DNA: TGTGCCACTCAAAAGGGGGGACAGGAGCTTTTTAATTCACCCCTCCACTTT